Following are 32 T cell receptor beta chains from one sample sequenced in a study of T cells after posttransplantation cyclophosphamide. Sequenced by immunoSEQ multiplex PCR; TCRdb stores in-frame clones only, minus some. Listed for the sample are tens of thousands of clones, none seen a single time. The sample taken for sequencing was PBMCs. Receptor source: a woman aged 60 to 75 in good health, CMV-negative, and a related stem cell transplant donor.

The sample holds many counts of this clone. V is TRBV9 and J is TRBJ2-2, with TRBD2 identical over 15 bases. The CDR3 has 16 residues. CDR1 and CDR2 (germline): SGDLS, YYNGEE. V lost 4 bases and J lost 7; bases outside the gene matches: 5. CDR3 bases: TGTGCCAGCAGCCTGGGACTAGCGGGGGGCCGCGGGGAGCTGTTTTTT. Amino acids: CASSLGLAGGRGELFF.

The rearrangement uses TRBV24-1 and TRBJ2-3; weak D call: TRBD2 (5 bases). Deletions cut 6 bases from V and 1 base from J, with 16 bases between. Germline assignment: CDR1 KGHDR and CDR2 SFDVKD. CDR3 length equals 16 residues. The CDR3 DNA sequence: TGTGCCACCAGTACAAACGAAGGTAGCGGCACAGATACGCAGTATTTT. Amino acid sequence: CATSTNEGSGTDTQYF.

This clone was observed at least ten times. V usage is TRBV18 and J usage is TRBJ2-5, with D possibly being TRBD1 (6 bases). V was shortened by 4 bases and J by 5 bases, with 11 bases between the two germline ends. The CDR3 sequence is 13 residues long. From germline, CDR1 is KGHSH and CDR2 LQKENI. CDR3 DNA: TGTGCCAGCTCACTTGGACAGACGGAGACCCAGTACTTC. Its translation: CASSLGQTETQYF. Complete variable domain (other parts from reference TRBV18 and TRBJ2-5): NAGVMQNPRHLVRRRGQEARLRCSPMKGHSHVYWYRQLPEEGLKFMVYLQKENIIDESGMPKERFSAEFPKEGPSILRIQQVVRGDSAAYFCASSLGQTETQYFGPGTRLLVL.

DNA of the CDR3: TGTGCCAGCAGTCCCTACAGGGGGCAAGAGACCCAGTACTTC. It is translated as CASSPYRGQETQYF. J is TRBJ2-5 and V is TRBV27; 8 bases are shared with TRBD1. Germline V gene sequence: CDR1 MNHEY, CDR2 SMNVEV (reference sequence). This CDR3 has 14 residues. The V and J ends lost 5 bases and 2 bases, in that order; junction bases with no gene match: 4.

This clone was observed many times. V gene TRBV27 combines with J gene TRBJ2-7; 7 bases fit TRBD2. J was trimmed by 6 bases and V by 1 base; bases with no gene match: 9. The CDR3 has 15 amino acids. Per the germline V gene, CDR1 is MNHEY and CDR2 is SMNVEV (reference sequence). The CDR3 DNA follows: TGTGCCAGCAGTTTATTGGAGGCGGGAGTCGTCGAGCAGTACTTC. Residues: CASSLLEAGVVEQYF.

This clone was observed a few times. The chain employs TRBV12-3 or TRBV12-4 and TRBJ1-5; the D gene is possibly TRBD1 (6 bases). The CDR3 has 15 residues. V lost 3 bases, J lost 0 bases, and 9 bases lay in between. CDR3 sequence: CASSFTGNSNQPQHF. CDR3 in DNA: TGTGCCAGCAGTTTTACAGGGAATAGCAATCAGCCCCAGCATTTT.

This clone was recorded many times. This chain joins TRBV7-9 and TRBJ2-7, with D unclear. Trimming took 1 base from V and 6 from J, leaving 7 bases between them. Germline-derived CDR1 and CDR2 are SEHNR and FQNEAQ (reference sequence). The CDR3 has 12 amino acids. The CDR3 loop reads CASSLGASEQYF. The CDR3 DNA sequence: TGTGCCAGCAGCTTAGGGGCTTCCGAGCAGTACTTC.

In this sample, this clone turned up many times. The chain joins TRBV15 to TRBJ2-7, with 8 bases that match TRBD1. From germline, CDR1 is LNHNV and CDR2 YYDKDF (reference sequence). Trimming at V came to 0 bases and at J to 2 bases, leaving 0 bases not matched to a gene. This CDR3 has 14 residues. Here the CDR3 reads CATSREGQAYEQYF. CDR3 DNA sequence: TGTGCCACCAGCAGAGAGGGACAGGCCTACGAGCAGTACTTC.

This clone came up a few times. The chain is built from TRBV2 and TRBJ1-2; TRBD1 matches 8 bases. Germline CDR1 and CDR2: SNHLY and FYNNEI. V was pared by 6 bases and J by 7 bases, with 4 bases of the junction left unmatched. This CDR3 region has 12 residues. CDR3 coding DNA: TGTGCCAGCAGGACAGGGGTGGTTGGCTACACCTTC. Translating it yields CASRTGVVGYTF.

This clone was counted at least ten times. V and J are TRBV4-3 and TRBJ1-2; no clear D gene. The CDR3 covers 15 residues. V was shortened by 0 bases and J by 5 bases, with 13 bases between the two germline ends. Germline assignment: CDR1 LGHNA and CDR2 YSLEER. CDR3 DNA: TGCGCCAGCAGCCAAGAGTTCTACAGCGGTTATGGCTACACCTTC. Its protein is CASSQEFYSGYGYTF.

This clone was seen more than once but under ten times. This sequence joins TRBV11-2 and TRBJ2-5; 10 bases map to TRBD1. J gave up 4 bases and V 5 bases, and 4 bases lay outside the gene matches. Germline V gene data show CDR1 as SGHAT and CDR2 as FQNNGV. This CDR3 is 14 amino acids long. CDR3 coding DNA: TGTGCCAGCAGCATCTGGACAGGGGGAGAGACCCAGTACTTC. Protein product: CASSIWTGGETQYF. The full variable domain, in which reference TRBV11-2 and TRBJ2-5 provide the parts outside the CDR3, is EAGVAQSPRYKIIEKRQSVAFWCNPISGHATLYWYQQILGQGPKLLIQFQNNGVVDDSQLPKDRFSAERLKGVDSTLKIQPAKLEDSAVYLCASSIWTGGETQYFGPGTRLLVL.

This clone was observed a few times. V gene TRBV7-8 combines with J gene TRBJ1-1, with TRBD1 identical over 7 bases. Germline CDR1 SGHVS, CDR2 FQNEAQ. Trimming cost V 6 bases and J 2 bases; bases outside gene matches: 3. This CDR3 spans 13 amino acids. This CDR3 reads CASRRDSNTEAFF. The CDR3 coding sequence is TGTGCCAGCAGGAGGGACAGCAACACTGAAGCTTTCTTT.

This clone was observed many times. The J gene is TRBJ1-1, the V gene TRBV6-5; unclear D gene. The CDR3 is 12 residues long. CDR1 is MNHEY, CDR2 SVGAGI, per germline. V dropped 10 bases and J dropped 0 bases, with 9 bases sitting between them. CDR3 nucleotides: TGTGCCAAACTTTCCATGAACACTGAAGCTTTCTTT. Its translation is CAKLSMNTEAFF.

This clone has at least ten counts. This chain joins TRBV11-3 and TRBJ1-1, with D hard to call. V shed 4 bases and J shed 5 bases, with 11 bases lying between them. The CDR3 spans 13 residues. Germline values: CDR1 SGHNT, CDR2 YENEEA. CDR3 sequence (DNA): TGTGCCAGCAGCTCGGGGTCGGGGACTGAAGCTTTCTTT. Amino acids: CASSSGSGTEAFF.

This clone was counted ten times or more. At one boundary the junction diverges from the germline segment, which might be a read error. This chain connects TRBV27 to TRBJ2-7; 10 bases align to TRBD2. Germline V gene lookup returns CDR1 MNHEY and CDR2 SMNVEV (reference sequence). This CDR3 contains 12 residues. The CDR3 sequence is CASRPTSGVLNF. CDR3 DNA: TGTGCCAGCAGACCTACTAGCGGGGTCTTAAACTTC.

Ten or more counts support this clone. The genes are TRBV12-5 and TRBJ1-5; 7 bases map to TRBD1. The CDR3 extends over 14 amino acids. CDR1 LGHNT and CDR2 FRNRAP come from the germline V gene. Trimming at V came to 6 bases and at J to 6 bases, leaving 8 bases not matched to a gene. The CDR3 spells CASGLQGGVQPQHF. CDR3 DNA sequence: TGTGCTAGTGGCCTACAAGGGGGCGTTCAGCCCCAGCATTTT.

This clone came up many times. At one end the junction does not follow the germline gene, possibly because of a read error. V usage is TRBV7-7 and J usage is TRBJ2-5; 7 bases match TRBD1. The CDR3 has 15 amino acids. In germline, CDR1 is SSHAT, CDR2 FNYEAQ (reference sequence). CDR3 nucleotides: TGTGCTAGCAGCTCTGCCGGGACAGAGCAAGAGACCCAGTACTTC. Amino acids: CASSSAGTEQETQYF.

At least ten counts were recorded for this clone. The chain joins TRBV27 to TRBJ2-7; perhaps TRBD1 as D (5 bases). The CDR3 spans 15 residues. Germline loops: CDR1 MNHEY, CDR2 SMNVEV (reference sequence). The V and J ends lost 5 bases and 2 bases respectively, with 16 bases between them. The CDR3 reads CASSATGSKPYEQYF. The CDR3 nucleotides read TGTGCCAGCAGTGCTACAGGCTCCAAACCCTACGAGCAGTACTTC.

The chain couples TRBV25-1 to TRBJ2-1, with 12 bases identical to TRBD2. CDR1 and CDR2 from the germline V gene are MGHDK and SYGVNS. The CDR3 has 16 amino acids. After removal of 6 bases from V and 2 bases from J, the junction contained 5 bases not matched to a gene. For the CDR3, the DNA is TGTGCCAGCAGGACTAGCGGGAGTTCGACCTACAATGAGCAGTTCTTC. Its protein product is CASRTSGSSTYNEQFF.

This clone was seen ten or more times. The chain couples TRBV6-6 to TRBJ1-1; 7 bases map to TRBD1. The CDR3 runs 15 residues. The J segment lost 3 bases and the V segment lost 6 bases, leaving 10 bases of the junction unmatched. Germline CDR1 and CDR2: MNHNY and SVGAGI (reference sequence). For the CDR3, the DNA is TGTGCCAGCAGAAAGGTTCGGGACAGCCACACTGAAGCTTTCTTT. This sequence encodes CASRKVRDSHTEAFF.

This clone was recorded many times. V usage is TRBV28 and J usage is TRBJ1-2; D is perhaps TRBD1 (5 bases). This CDR3 is built from 13 residues. From germline, CDR1 is MDHEN and CDR2 SYDVKM. V gave up 6 bases and J gave up 6 bases, with 14 bases separating them. CDR3 loop: CASSYRAGHGYTF. In nucleotides, the CDR3 is TGTGCCAGCAGCTATCGGGCAGGGCATGGCTACACCTTC.

V gene TRBV27 combines with J gene TRBJ1-2; 11 nucleotides align to TRBD1. Trimming removed 5 bases from V and 7 bases from J; junction bases left unmatched: 6. In germline, CDR1 is MNHEY, CDR2 SMNVEV (reference sequence). CDR3 length equals 14 residues. The CDR3 nucleotides read TGTGCCAGCAGTATAGGACAGGGGGCGGGTGGCTACACCTTC. It is translated as CASSIGQGAGGYTF.

The sample holds a few counts of this clone. J is TRBJ1-2 and V is TRBV7-2, with D uncertain. The CDR3 has 14 residues. The V gene lost 4 bases and the J gene lost 5 bases, with 14 bases spanning the gap. From germline, CDR1 is SGHTA and CDR2 FQGNSA. The CDR3 region is CASSSTARSYGYTF. CDR3 nucleotides: TGTGCCAGCAGCTCCACCGCCAGGTCTTATGGCTACACCTTC.

The sample holds many counts of this clone. The chain uses TRBV4-2 and TRBJ1-1; D ambiguous. CDR1 LGHNA and CDR2 YNFKEQ come from the germline V gene. The CDR3 length is 16 residues. V gave up 5 bases and J gave up 0 bases, with 16 bases separating them. CDR3 loop: CASSAGLTDVNTEAFF. In nucleotides, the CDR3 is TGTGCCAGCAGCGCAGGCCTGACGGATGTGAACACTGAAGCTTTCTTT.

In this sample, this clone turned up a few times. V gene TRBV9 combines with J gene TRBJ2-3, with TRBD1 matching 7 bases. V shed 0 bases, J shed 5 bases, and the junction held 3 bases outside the gene matches. The CDR3 is made up of 14 amino acids. The V gene's germline CDR1 is SGDLS and CDR2 YYNGEE. CDR3 sequence (DNA): TGTGCCAGCAGCGTAGCTAGGGGGCAAGATACGCAGTATTTT. Translation: CASSVARGQDTQYF.

This chain uses TRBV5-1 with TRBJ2-5, with D perhaps TRBD1 (5 bases). Germline CDR1 reads SGHRS; CDR2 reads YFSETQ. This CDR3 comprises 14 residues. V was cut by 4 bases and J by 5 bases, with 15 bases left in between. DNA for the CDR3: TGCGCCAGCAGCCGAAGGGGCTTGCAGGAGACCCAGTACTTC. Translation: CASSRRGLQETQYF. Complete variable domain (other parts from reference TRBV5-1 and TRBJ2-5): KAGVTQTPRYLIKTRGQQVTLSCSPISGHRSVSWYQQTPGQGLQFLFEYFSETQRNKGNFPGRFSGRQFSNSRSEMNVSTLELGDSALYLCASSRRGLQETQYFGPGTRLLVL.

V is TRBV4-3 and J is TRBJ2-5; D is ambiguous. Germline V lookup: CDR1 LGHNA, CDR2 YSLEER. The CDR3 consists of 10 residues. V shed 10 bases and J shed 5 bases, with 8 bases lying between them. DNA of the CDR3: TGCGCCACTCCAGAGGAGACCCAGTACTTC. Its translation: CATPEETQYF.

The rearrangement links TRBV6-5 to TRBJ1-2; TRBD1 matches at 7 bases. With V trimmed by 5 bases and J by 4 bases, 4 bases remained unmatched. This CDR3 region has 13 residues. Germline assignment: CDR1 MNHEY and CDR2 SVGAGI. The CDR3 DNA follows: TGTGCCAGCAGTCCAGGGGGTAGCTATGGCTACACCTTC. Translated: CASSPGGSYGYTF.

This clone appeared many times. This chain connects TRBV6-6 to TRBJ2-7; D not certain. Trimming removed 6 bases from V and 0 bases from J, with 12 bases in between. This CDR3 has 14 amino acids. Germline CDR1 reads MNHNY; CDR2 reads SVGAGI (reference sequence). The CDR3 here is CASSLTYPSYEQYF. The CDR3 DNA follows: TGTGCCAGCAGCTTGACTTACCCCTCCTACGAGCAGTACTTC.

At least ten counts were recorded for this clone. The V gene is TRBV5-4, the J gene TRBJ2-3, with D hard to call. The CDR3 extends over 15 amino acids. Trimming stripped 4 bases from V and 1 base from J, with 13 bases between. Germline V gene sequence: CDR1 SGHNT, CDR2 YYREEE (reference sequence). CDR3 loop: CASSTAARGTDTQYF. Here the CDR3 DNA reads TGTGCCAGCAGCACCGCGGCCCGGGGCACAGATACGCAGTATTTT.

This clone has only a few counts. The chain is built from TRBV6-5 and TRBJ2-1; D gene unclear. Trimming stripped 2 bases from V and 2 bases from J, with 4 bases between. Germline lookup yields CDR1 MNHEY and CDR2 SVGAGI. The CDR3 covers 13 residues. DNA of the CDR3: TGTGCCAGCAGTTACAGGGCCTACAATGAGCAGTTCTTC. It specifies CASSYRAYNEQFF.

The table lists this clone with many counts. The V and J genes are TRBV7-3 and TRBJ2-1; 11 bases align to TRBD2. The length of the CDR3 is 14 residues. Germline V gene sequence: CDR1 SGHTA, CDR2 FQGTGA. The trim removed 5 bases at V and 15 bases at J, leaving 12 bases unmatched. The CDR3 bases are TGTGCCAGCAGCCCGGGGACTAGCGGTCACATGCCGTTCTTC. This codes for CASSPGTSGHMPFF.